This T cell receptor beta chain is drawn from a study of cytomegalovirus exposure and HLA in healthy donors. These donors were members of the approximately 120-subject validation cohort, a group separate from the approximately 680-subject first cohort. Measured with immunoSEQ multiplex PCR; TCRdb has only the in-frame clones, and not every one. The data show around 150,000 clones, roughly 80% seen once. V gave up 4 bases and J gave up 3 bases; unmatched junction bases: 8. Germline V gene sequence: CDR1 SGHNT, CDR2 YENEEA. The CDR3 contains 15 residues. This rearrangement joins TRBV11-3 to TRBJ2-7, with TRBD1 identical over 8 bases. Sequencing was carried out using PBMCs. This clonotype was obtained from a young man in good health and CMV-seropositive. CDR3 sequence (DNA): TGTGCCAGCAGCTCGGGGTTCGGACAGGGCTACGAGCAGTACTTC. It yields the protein CASSSGFGQGYEQYF.